This is a list of T cell receptor beta chains from one sample in a study of identical twins. TCRdb re-called the 5' RACE reads through MiXCR, storing one row per CDR3 protein. This sample yields under 1 million distinct CDR3 sequences, of which around an eighth are seen a single time; 1.5% to 2% belongs to the top ten. Separately, the same data were catalogued under a study of yellow fever vaccine responses in identical twins.

The sequenced sample was PBMCs. The receptors were gathered from a woman aged 18-29 years in good health. Each CDR3 is given with its conserved first and last residue. The D gene is left open where the match is weak. Expanded clones get a size class; other rows say once, few or many, or leave the size out.

.	TRBD2	TRBJ2-1	TRBV12-3/TRBV12-4	CASSSFSSGSGNEQFF	TGTGCCAGCAGTTCTTTTTCTAGCGGGAGCGGTAATGAGCAGTTCTTC
.	.	TRBJ2-4	TRBV3-1	CASSRTGGNVGHIQYF	TGTGCCAGCAGCCGTACAGGCGGGAACGTGGGCCACATTCAGTACTTC
.	.	TRBJ2-2	TRBV15	CATSSQTNTGELFF	TGTGCCACCAGCAGCCAGACGAACACCGGGGAGCTGTTTTTT
many	.	TRBJ1-1	TRBV12-3/TRBV12-4	CASSPTGPNTEAFF	TGTGCCAGCAGCCCGACGGGGCCGAACACTGAAGCTTTCTTT
.	.	TRBJ2-5	TRBV7-3	CASSLGWGAEQETQYF	TGTGCCAGCAGCCTGGGGTGGGGGGCAGAGCAAGAGACCCAGTACTTC
many	TRBD2	TRBJ2-3	TRBV10-1	CASSVSGRSDTQYF	TGCGCCAGCAGTGTTAGCGGGAGATCAGATACGCAGTATTTT
few	.	TRBJ1-1	TRBV9	CASSISTNTEAFF	TGTGCCAGCAGCATCAGTACTAACACTGAAGCTTTCTTT
many	.	TRBJ1-5	TRBV3-1	CASSQDGGQNRNQPQHF	TGTGCCAGCAGCCAAGACGGTGGGCAGAACCGAAATCAGCCCCAGCATTTT
.	.	TRBJ2-2	TRBV6-4	CASSSRDLGGELFF	TGTGCCAGCAGTTCTCGGGACCTTGGCGGGGAGCTGTTTTTT
many	.	TRBJ1-1	TRBV5-1	CASSLEWGANTEAFF	TGCGCCAGCAGCTTGGAGTGGGGGGCGAACACTGAAGCTTTCTTT
few	.	TRBJ2-2	TRBV6-5	CASSYSLSRGSGGSGELFF	TGTGCCAGCAGTTACTCGTTAAGTAGAGGGAGTGGAGGTAGCGGGGAGCTGTTTTTT
.	.	TRBJ1-5	TRBV2	CASSEKRVGNQPQHF	TGTGCCAGCAGTGAGAAAAGGGTGGGCAATCAGCCCCAGCATTTT
few	.	TRBJ2-5	TRBV5-1	CASSFGTEAFWLETQYF	TGCGCCAGCAGCTTCGGGACGGAAGCCTTTTGGTTAGAGACCCAGTACTTC
.	.	TRBJ2-3	TRBV6-5	CASSLTLLGQHPDTQYF	TGTGCCAGCAGTTTAACTCTACTAGGACAACACCCAGATACGCAGTATTTT
.	.	TRBJ2-7	TRBV7-8	CASSSLRPVYEQYF	TGTGCCAGCAGCTCCTTAAGACCCGTTTACGAGCAGTACTTC
few	TRBD2	TRBJ2-3	TRBV27	CASSLTGLAGVRQYF	TGTGCCAGCAGTTTAACCGGACTAGCGGGAGTGAGGCAGTATTTT
few	TRBD1	TRBJ2-3	TRBV10-3	CAISESIPGQGRSDTQYF	TGTGCCATCAGTGAGTCGATTCCCGGACAGGGCAGGTCCGATACGCAGTATTTT
.	.	TRBJ1-5	TRBV28	CASSLFYEGSNQPQHF	TGTGCCAGCAGTTTATTTTATGAGGGTAGCAATCAGCCCCAGCATTTT
few	.	TRBJ2-2	TRBV24-1	CAVGKETGELFF	TGTGCCGTAGGCAAGGAAACCGGGGAGCTGTTTTTT
.	.	TRBJ1-2	TRBV12-3/TRBV12-4	CASSFLRGPHLGYTF	TGTGCCAGCAGTTTTTTGCGCGGGCCCCATCTTGGCTACACCTTC
few	.	TRBJ2-1	TRBV20-1	CSARGQLSSYNEQFF	TGCAGTGCTCGAGGACAGTTGAGCTCCTACAATGAGCAGTTCTTC
many	.	TRBJ2-1	TRBV9	CASSVGWGEQFF	TGTGCCAGCAGCGTAGGGTGGGGTGAGCAGTTCTTC
few	.	TRBJ2-2	TRBV6-5	CASHRESGELFF	TGTGCCAGCCATCGGGAAAGCGGGGAGCTGTTTTTT
.	.	TRBJ2-5	TRBV24-1	CATSDTGDRGETQYF	TGTGCCACCAGTGATACCGGGGACCGTGGGGAGACCCAGTACTTC
.	TRBD1	TRBJ2-7	TRBV5-1	CASSWKTGEPYEQYF	TGCGCCAGCAGCTGGAAGACAGGGGAGCCATACGAGCAGTACTTC
.	.	TRBJ1-6	TRBV6-1	CASSEDGGNSPLHF	TGTGCCAGCAGTGAAGACGGGGGTAATTCACCCCTCCACTTT
many	TRBD1	TRBJ2-1	TRBV11-2	CASSLDTGTGNNEQFF	TGTGCCAGCAGCTTAGACACCGGGACAGGGAACAATGAGCAGTTCTTC
few	.	TRBJ2-3	TRBV7-3	CASSLTFSTDTQYF	TGTGCCAGCAGCTTAACCTTTTCCACAGATACGCAGTATTTT
.	TRBD1	TRBJ2-1	TRBV18	CASSQTGDSYNEQFF	TGTGCCAGCTCACAGACAGGGGATTCCTACAATGAGCAGTTCTTC
few	TRBD2	TRBJ2-3	TRBV7-8	CASSFWTSGGRSTDTQYF	TGTGCCAGCAGCTTCTGGACTAGCGGGGGACGGAGCACAGATACGCAGTATTTT
few	.	TRBJ1-1	TRBV12-3/TRBV12-4	CASSLVTGGKTEAFF	TGTGCCAGCAGTTTAGTCACGGGGGGCAAGACTGAAGCTTTCTTT
many	TRBD1	TRBJ1-5	TRBV29-1	CSVRTGDSNQPQHF	TGCAGCGTTCGTACAGGGGATAGCAATCAGCCCCAGCATTTT
few	.	TRBJ2-1	TRBV28	CASSLGTLGSDEQFF	TGTGCCAGCAGTTTGGGGACCCTCGGAAGCGATGAGCAGTTCTTC
few	.	TRBJ2-6	TRBV12-3/TRBV12-4	CASSPLDTTGANVLTF	TGTGCCAGCAGTCCCCTCGACACAACTGGGGCCAACGTCCTGACTTTC
few	TRBD2	TRBJ2-1	TRBV20-1	CSAREETSGGGNEQFF	TGCAGTGCTAGAGAGGAAACTAGCGGGGGGGGGAATGAGCAGTTCTTC
.	TRBD2	TRBJ2-1	TRBV5-1	CASSLDSGRNEQFF	TGCGCCAGCAGCTTGGATAGCGGGAGGAATGAGCAGTTCTTC
few	TRBD2	TRBJ2-2	TRBV5-5	CASSLGLAGGPNTGELFF	TGTGCCAGCAGCTTGGGGCTAGCGGGAGGGCCGAACACCGGGGAGCTGTTTTTT
few	TRBD2	TRBJ2-3	TRBV7-9	CASSWASGVPDTQYF	TGTGCCAGCAGCTGGGCTAGCGGGGTCCCAGATACGCAGTATTTT
many	.	TRBJ2-1	TRBV24-1	CATSEMGPRPTMVF	TGTGCCACCAGTGAAATGGGTCCCAGACCTACAATGGTCTTC
many	.	TRBJ2-1	TRBV7-9	CASSSGPGNSYNEQFF	TGTGCCAGCAGCAGTGGCCCCGGCAACTCCTACAATGAGCAGTTCTTC
.	.	TRBJ1-2	TRBV20-1	CRRGGIENGYTF	TGCAGGCGGGGAGGGATTGAGAATGGCTACACCTTC
.	.	TRBJ1-2	TRBV7-9	CASSTRTDETNYGYTF	TGTGCCAGCAGCACGCGGACAGATGAAACTAACTATGGCTACACCTTC
many	.	TRBJ2-1	TRBV2	CASRKASEYNEQFF	TGTGCCAGCAGAAAGGCTAGCGAATACAATGAGCAGTTCTTC
.	.	TRBJ2-2	TRBV28	CASSLVTSNTGELFF	TGTGCCAGCAGTTTAGTTACCTCGAACACCGGGGAGCTGTTTTTT
.	.	TRBJ2-4	TRBV15	CATSRTQGRNIQYF	TGTGCCACCAGCAGAACGCAGGGGAGGAACATTCAGTACTTC
.	TRBD1	TRBJ2-1	TRBV2	CTSCLAGWGTGDSYNEQFF	TGTACCAGCTGTTTAGCGGGGTGGGGGACAGGGGACTCCTACAATGAGCAGTTCTTC
many	TRBD2	TRBJ2-1	TRBV2	CASRLAGLDEQFF	TGTGCCAGCAGACTAGCGGGACTTGATGAGCAGTTCTTC
few	TRBD1	TRBJ1-2	TRBV7-8	CASSMTGGDRGGYTF	TGTGCCAGCAGCATGACAGGGGGCGACCGGGGAGGCTACACCTTC
.	.	TRBJ2-7	TRBV12-3/TRBV12-4	CASSFNPYSYEQYF	TGTGCCAGCAGTTTTAATCCTTATTCCTACGAGCAGTACTTC
many	TRBD2	TRBJ2-1	TRBV10-3	CAISSRLAGKFYEQFF	TGTGCCATCAGTTCCAGACTAGCGGGAAAGTTCTATGAGCAGTTCTTC